This T cell receptor beta chain was identified in a study of Graves' ophthalmopathy and Graves' hyperthyroidism. RNA transcripts were the source from which TCR beta CDR3 regions were amplified. RT-PCR with HTBI primers came first, then second-round multiplex PCR. TCRdb redid the calling of the multiplex PCR reads with MiXCR, one entry per CDR3 protein. The sample has a few hundred thousand distinct CDR3 sequences, roughly 40% seen once. Sequenced material: peripheral blood or thyroid tissue (not recorded which). The sequence was obtained from an adult man with Graves' hyperthyroidism.

The CDR3 here is CASSSPVVADTGELFF. CDR3 nucleotide sequence: TGTGCCAGCAGCTCCCCGGTGGTCGCGGATACCGGGGAGCTGTTTTTT. This rearrangement joins TRBV7-2 to TRBJ2-2; D ambiguous. The germline V gene encodes CDR1 SGHTA and CDR2 FQGNSA. V dropped 4 bases and J dropped 5 bases, with 17 bases sitting between them. The CDR3 is 16 residues long.